The 3 T cell receptor beta chains reported below all come from one sample, sequenced in a study of circulating CD8 cells and anti-PD-1 response in melanoma (dated by TCRdb to between 2020 and 2021). TCRdb names NextSeq 500 as the instrument used. Starting from about 16 ng of total RNA, TCR libraries were made with the QIAseq Immune Repertoire RNA Library Kit, Human TCR Panel. TCRdb reran the public reads through fastp at Q25 and MiXCR, keeping productive beta chains. Every entry covers one CDR3 protein and lists the most common genes and DNA from its rows. This sample holds about 760 distinct CDR3 sequences; 6.6% were observed only once. Clones ranked in the top ten supply 6.5% to 8% of the sample. Four subsets defined by PD-1 and/or TIGIT were sorted from live CD3+CD8+TCRalphabeta+ cells on a BD FACSAria II cell sorter. The source was CD8+ T cells from PBMCs, collected at baseline or after one month of anti-PD-1 therapy (not recorded which). These receptors all stem from a human donor with melanoma.

This clonotype is deemed large. This chain links TRBV2 with TRBJ2-2; the D gene is possibly TRBD1 (6 bases). Trimming shortened V by 11 bases and J by 2 bases, and 15 bases separated the two germline ends. The germline gives CDR1 SNHLY, CDR2 FYNNEI. The CDR3 totals 14 residues. The CDR3 is CAGERTDNTGELFF. For the CDR3, the DNA is TGTGCCGGAGAAAGGACAGATAACACCGGGGAGCTGTTTTTT.

In its sample, this clonotype is large. The chain is built from TRBV19 and TRBJ2-3; 10 positions match TRBD1. Trimming cost V 3 bases and J 3 bases; bases outside gene matches: 6. CDR3 length: 16 amino acids. Germline V lookup: CDR1 LNHDA, CDR2 SQIVND (reference sequence). The CDR3 nucleotides are TGTGCCAGTAGTATGCTGACAGGGGGCGAAACAGATACGCAGTATTTT. Translated, it gives CASSMLTGGETDTQYF.

This clonotype is large. Here the CDR3 DNA reads TGTGCCACCAGTGATGGAGGGGTTCAGCCCCAGCATTTT. Amino acids: CATSDGGVQPQHF. V gene TRBV24-1 combines with J gene TRBJ1-5, with D possibly TRBD1 on 5 matching bases. The CDR3 covers 13 residues. Per germline, CDR1 KGHDR and CDR2 SFDVKD. The germline V and J ends were trimmed by 3 bases and 6 bases, with 8 bases remaining between them.